The 9 T cell receptor beta chains in this list originate from one sample, sequenced in a study of breast tumors, draining lymph nodes, adjacent tissues. Samples came from axillary lymph nodes draining the breast cancer. One entry per CDR3 protein, called by TCRdb with MiXCR from the multiplex PCR reads. The sample comprises around 230,000 distinct CDR3 sequences, approximately 29% of which are singletons, and 1.3% to 1.5% rests with the top ten. Sequenced material: axillary lymph node tissue. The source of these receptors is a female donor with breast cancer. Some clones in this sample may be carry-over from other donors' samples.

This clonotype was picked up many times. The chain joins TRBV24-1 to TRBJ1-2; D gene unclear. Germline-derived CDR1 and CDR2 are KGHDR and SFDVKD. V lost 3 bases to trimming and J lost 4 bases, with 17 bases between them. This CDR3 contains 16 residues. CDR3 nucleotides: TGTGCCACCAGTGATCCCTCACGCGGTTCCGGCTATGGCTACACCTTC. Its protein is CATSDPSRGSGYGYTF.

This clonotype was counted many times. The chain has TRBV7-9 and TRBJ2-7; TRBD2 might be the D (7 bases). The germline gives CDR1 SEHNR, CDR2 FQNEAQ (reference sequence). The CDR3 runs 14 residues. The germline V and J ends were trimmed by 5 bases and 6 bases, with 17 bases remaining between them. As DNA, the CDR3 is TGTGCCAGCAGCCCCCGTGGGGGAGGGGGCGAGCAGTACTTC. Translating it yields CASSPRGGGGEQYF.

This clonotype was seen ten or more times. This sequence joins TRBV29-1 and TRBJ2-3; D possibly corresponds to TRBD2 (6 bases). V lost 1 base and J lost 1, with 9 bases in between. Germline lookup yields CDR1 SQVTM and CDR2 ANQGSEA. The CDR3 covers 14 residues. The CDR3 DNA reads as TGCAGCGTTGAAGGGGGACTCGGCACAGATACGCAGTATTTT. This encodes CSVEGGLGTDTQYF.

There are many counts of this clonotype. The rearrangement links TRBV10-3 to TRBJ1-6, with D perhaps TRBD1 (6 bases). Trimming took off 6 bases at V and 8 bases at J, with 17 bases between the two ends. This CDR3 has 15 residues. CDR1 and CDR2 (germline): ENHRY, SYGVKD. DNA for the CDR3: TGTGCCATCAGCCTAAAAACAGGGACCGATTCACCCCTCCACTTT. It encodes CAISLKTGTDSPLHF.

Worth noting for this clonotype: This may be a read error, as it is one base from a much larger clone. The CDR3: CSARPRKSSANTIYF. Written as DNA, the CDR3 is TGCAGTGCTAGACCCAGGAAGAGCTCTGCAAACACCATATATTTT. The chain uses TRBV20-1 and TRBJ1-3; no firm D call. This CDR3 region has 15 residues. CDR1 and CDR2 (germline): DFQATT, SNEGSKA (reference sequence).

This clonotype was observed at least ten times. The DNA of the CDR3 is TGTGCCAGCAGCCGTGCCGGGACAGGGAACACCGGGGAGCTGTTTTTT. It encodes CASSRAGTGNTGELFF. The chain couples TRBV9 to TRBJ2-2; 8 nucleotides match TRBD1. V shed 4 bases and J 1 base; nucleotides not matched to a gene: 6. Germline V gene sequence: CDR1 SGDLS, CDR2 YYNGEE. The CDR3 is 16 amino acids.

This clonotype was seen a handful of times. The chain combines TRBV20-1 with TRBJ1-2; 7 bases are a match to TRBD1. Germline V lookup: CDR1 DFQATT, CDR2 SNEGSKA (reference sequence). This CDR3 has 15 residues. Germline trimming cut 6 bases from V and 4 bases from J; bases unmatched to any gene: 14. The CDR3 spells CSARKGAGQAYGYTF. The CDR3 DNA sequence: TGCAGTGCCAGAAAAGGGGCCGGACAGGCCTATGGCTACACCTTC.

This clonotype was observed a few times. This may stem from a read error, because a much larger clone lies one nucleotide away. Lacking the conserved final phenylalanine or tryptophan, this CDR3 likely reflects a read error. This sequence joins TRBV20-1 and TRBJ2-1; D is uncertain. The germline gives CDR1 DFQATT, CDR2 SNEGSKA (reference sequence). Trimming pared 7 bases from V and 6 bases from J, leaving 7 bases between. The CDR3 runs 10 residues. CDR3 sequence: CSVQSNEQFS. In DNA form, the CDR3 reads TGCAGTGTGCAATCCAATGAGCAGTTCTCC.

The J gene is TRBJ2-2, the V gene TRBV7-9, with D hard to call. This CDR3 has 13 amino acids. CDR1 is SEHNR, CDR2 FQNEAQ, per germline (reference sequence). With 11 bases removed from V and 0 bases from J, the gap between germline ends came to 10 bases. CDR3: CALRPSNTGELFF. The DNA of the CDR3 is TGTGCCCTACGACCTTCGAACACCGGGGAGCTGTTTTTT.